This T cell receptor beta chain was found in a study of blood T cell repertoires in COVID-19. On the study more broadly: The study drew acute and convalescent COVID-19 samples from the United States, Italy and Spain. PBMCs, B-cell-depleted T cells, or T cells were the source of the cDNA or gDNA that made up the material.

The ends lost 6 bases at V and 2 bases at J; junction bases unmatched: 3. This CDR3 is 14 amino acids long. The germline gives CDR1 SNHLY, CDR2 FYNNEI. In the original analysis: Nucleated cell counts were estimated from reference gene primer amplification. Assay used: immunoSEQ multiplex PCR; TCRdb lists only in-frame clones, some missing. D and trimming come from the DNA, and the V and J calls and clone size come from that table. The sample contains about 130,000 clones, about four fifths of which appear only once. The chain has TRBV2 and TRBJ1-2; TRBD1 agrees at 10 bases. Sequenced material: peripheral blood. This sequence was found in a human donor in a cohort sampled during active COVID-19. In DNA, the CDR3 is TGTGCCAGCAGCCCGGGACAGGGGAACTATGGCTACACCTTC. Translating gives CASSPGQGNYGYTF.